These 25 T cell receptor beta chains came from one sample sequenced in a study of T cell responses to AZD1222 COVID-19 vaccine. The method was immunoSEQ multiplex PCR; TCRdb's version includes in-frame clones alone and lacks a portion of them. The table lists 150,000 to 200,000 clones, about nine tenths of them singletons. This specimen consisted of peripheral blood, obtained on day 0 of AZD1222 vaccination. The source is an adult in good health.

The V and J genes are TRBV2 and TRBJ1-5; weak D call: TRBD1 (6 bases). Germline-derived CDR1 and CDR2 are SNHLY and FYNNEI. Trimming left V 7 bases short and J 4 bases short, with 8 bases between. CDR3 length: 12 residues. The CDR3: CASTGVNQPQHF. CDR3 coding DNA: TGTGCCAGCACAGGGGTTAATCAGCCCCAGCATTTT.

The J gene is TRBJ2-7, the V gene TRBV3-1 (or the pseudogene TRBV3-2); the D is unclear. The CDR3 runs 16 residues. The V end was cut by 1 base, the J end by 7 bases, with 20 bases between. CDR1 is LGHDT, CDR2 YNNKEL, per germline (reference sequence). CDR3 sequence (DNA): TGTGCCAGCAGCCAAGTGAGTGGCTCACTAATCGGGGAGCAGTACTTC. The encoded protein is CASSQVSGSLIGEQYF.

Only a few counts were recorded for this clone. The chain joins TRBV28 to TRBJ2-3, with D perhaps given as TRBD1 or TRBD2 (6 bases each). The germline gives CDR1 MDHEN, CDR2 SYDVKM. V was cut by 4 bases and J by 0 bases, with 17 bases left in between. This CDR3 region has 17 residues. CDR3 nucleotides: TGTGCCAGCAGTTCGGGGGATCGGGGGCCTAGCACAGATACGCAGTATTTT. Its protein is CASSSGDRGPSTDTQYF. Combining the CDR3 with reference TRBV28 and TRBJ2-3 gives the whole variable domain DVKVTQSSRYLVKRTGEKVFLECVQDMDHENMFWYRQDPGLGLRLIYFSYDVKMKEKGDIPEGYSVSREKKERFSLILESASTNQTSMYLCASSSGDRGPSTDTQYFGPGTRLTVL.

This clone was seen just once. The rearrangement links TRBV18 to TRBJ1-5, with TRBD1 matching over 11 bases. J was trimmed by 7 bases and V by 5 bases; bases with no gene match: 7. Per germline, CDR1 KGHSH and CDR2 LQKENI. This CDR3 comprises 15 residues. CDR3 DNA sequence: TGTGCCAGCTCATCGGGGACAGGGGGTAGGCAGCCCCAGCATTTT. Protein sequence: CASSSGTGGRQPQHF. Using reference TRBV18 and TRBJ1-5 for the parts outside the CDR3, the full variable domain is NAGVMQNPRHLVRRRGQEARLRCSPMKGHSHVYWYRQLPEEGLKFMVYLQKENIIDESGMPKERFSAEFPKEGPSILRIQQVVRGDSAAYFCASSSGTGGRQPQHFGDGTRLSIL.

The chain has TRBV6-4 and TRBJ2-3; 7 nucleotides agree with TRBD1. This CDR3 has 15 residues. Germline V gene sequence: CDR1 MRHNA, CDR2 SNTAGT. Losses at the gene ends were 6 bases for V and 0 bases for J; bases not matched to a gene: 6. The CDR3 DNA reads as TGTGCCAGCAGCCCGGGACAGCTGAGCACAGATACGCAGTATTTT. Translation gives CASSPGQLSTDTQYF.

This chain links TRBV3-1 (or the pseudogene TRBV3-2) with TRBJ2-2, with 8 bases that match TRBD1. The CDR3 sequence is 15 residues long. CDR1 is LGHDT, CDR2 YNNKEL, per germline (reference sequence). Unmatched junction bases numbered 4, after V lost 1 base and J lost 6 bases. The CDR3 spells CASSQGTGYPGELFF. The CDR3 nucleotides are TGTGCCAGCAGCCAAGGGACAGGGTATCCCGGGGAGCTGTTTTTT.

This clone has just one count. V and J are TRBV19 and TRBJ2-7; either TRBD1 or TRBD2 may fit D (5 bases each). Germline values: CDR1 LNHDA, CDR2 SQIVND (reference sequence). This CDR3 is 13 amino acids long. With 10 bases removed from V and 0 bases from J, the gap between germline ends came to 13 bases. CDR3 sequence reads: CATSTGTSYEQYF. Here the CDR3 DNA reads TGTGCCACCTCTACTGGGACCTCCTACGAGCAGTACTTC.

This clone occurred a few times. The chain has TRBV5-1 and TRBJ1-4, with a tentative D call TRBD1 (6 bases). The CDR3 runs 15 residues. Germline values: CDR1 SGHRS, CDR2 YFSETQ. Trimming took 0 bases from V and 7 from J, leaving 13 bases between them. The CDR3 region has the DNA TGCGCCAGCAGCTTGGTACAGGGTTCTCGTGAAAAACTGTTTTTT. It is translated as CASSLVQGSREKLFF.

The rearrangement joins TRBV11-3 to TRBJ2-7; D unclear. Germline CDR1 SGHNT, CDR2 YENEEA. The V and J ends lost 0 bases and 3 bases respectively, with 21 bases between them. This CDR3 is built from 18 residues. The CDR3 DNA reads TGTGCCAGCAGCTTAGAAGTCTGTAGCAGAAGGTCTAGCTACGAGCAGTACTTC. This codes for CASSLEVCSRRSSYEQYF.

In this sample, this clone turned up once. The chain combines TRBV19 with TRBJ2-1; 8 nucleotides line up with TRBD1. This CDR3 comprises 16 residues. CDR1 is LNHDA and CDR2 is SQIVND in the germline V gene (reference sequence). V was clipped by 4 bases and J by 8 bases; unmatched bases: 13. The chain's CDR3 is CASSKVPGQVPYEQFF. Here the CDR3 DNA reads TGTGCCAGTAGTAAAGTTCCGGGACAGGTTCCCTATGAGCAGTTCTTC.

In the case of this clone: The same CDR3 is also encoded by other DNA sequences in this sample. V gene TRBV6-5 combines with J gene TRBJ2-7; 9 positions match TRBD1. V lost 2 bases to trimming and J lost 2 bases; unmatched junction nucleotides: 1. The CDR3 consists of 14 residues. CDR1 is MNHEY, CDR2 SVGAGI, per germline. The CDR3 protein is CASSYGTGTYEQYF. In nucleotides, the CDR3 is TGTGCCAGCAGTTACGGGACAGGGACCTACGAGCAGTACTTC.

This clone has only one observation. The rearrangement joins TRBV29-1 to TRBJ2-7; D gene unclear. CDR3 size: 14 residues. Germline-derived CDR1 and CDR2 are SQVTM and ANQGSEA. V was trimmed by 4 bases and J by 3 bases, leaving 16 bases between them. For the CDR3, the DNA is TGCAGCGTTGTAACGACGGCAGGAAACTACGAGCAGTACTTC. It specifies CSVVTTAGNYEQYF.

The chain is built from TRBV19 and TRBJ2-2, with D perhaps TRBD2 (5 bases). CDR1 is LNHDA, CDR2 SQIVND, per germline (reference sequence). The ends were cut back, 6 bases at V and 0 bases at J, with 11 bases in the middle. This CDR3 contains 15 residues. For the CDR3, the DNA is TGTGCCAGTAGCCAGACTAACGCGAACACCGGGGAGCTGTTTTTT. It is translated as CASSQTNANTGELFF.

The V and J genes are TRBV18 and TRBJ1-5, with unresolved D. The germline gives CDR1 KGHSH, CDR2 LQKENI. Trimming removed 2 bases at V and 0 bases at J, with 8 bases between. This CDR3 has 15 amino acids. The CDR3 loop is CASSPSRNSNQPQHF. For the CDR3, the DNA is TGTGCCAGCTCACCATCGCGGAATAGCAATCAGCCCCAGCATTTT.

The chain joins TRBV5-1 to TRBJ1-2; D gene ambiguous. Germline V lookup: CDR1 SGHRS, CDR2 YFSETQ. Trimming pared 0 bases from V and 3 bases from J, leaving 3 bases between. This CDR3 comprises 12 residues. In nucleotides, the CDR3 is TGCGCCAGCAGCTTGGACCACTATGGCTACACCTTC. It translates to CASSLDHYGYTF.

J is TRBJ2-1 and V is TRBV7-2, with 9 bases matching TRBD2. CDR1 is SGHTA and CDR2 is FQGNSA in the germline V gene. The CDR3 runs to 15 residues. V dropped 1 base and J dropped 3; count of bases not matched to a gene: 1. This CDR3 is CASSLGREGYNEQFF. The CDR3 DNA reads TGTGCCAGCAGCTTAGGGCGGGAGGGCTACAATGAGCAGTTCTTC.

This clone was detected only a few times. The chain has TRBV5-1 and TRBJ2-7; D is perhaps TRBD1 (5 bases). V was cut by 5 bases and J by 6 bases, with 15 bases left in between. This CDR3 is 13 amino acids long. Germline CDR1 reads SGHRS; CDR2 reads YFSETQ. For the CDR3, the DNA is TGCGCCAGCAGTCCCAGGGTTGACGGCGAGCAGTACTTC. Encoded protein: CASSPRVDGEQYF.

The chain joins TRBV10-1 to TRBJ2-1; D could derive from TRBD1 or TRBD2 (5 bases each). V lost 0 bases and J 13 bases, leaving 10 bases between the germline ends. The germline CDR1 and CDR2 sequences are WNHNN and SYGVQD (reference sequence). This CDR3 has 12 residues. CDR3 DNA sequence: TGCGCCAGCAGTGAGTCTCGAGGGGATCAGTTCTTC. Amino acids: CASSESRGDQFF.

This chain joins TRBV6-5 and TRBJ1-6; possibly TRBD1 for D (5 bases). This CDR3 contains 14 residues. Deletions cut 4 bases from V and 4 bases from J, with 8 bases between. Germline CDR1 reads MNHEY; CDR2 reads SVGAGI. CDR3 amino acids: CASSLDRYNSPLHF. The CDR3 nucleotides are TGTGCCAGCAGTTTAGACAGATATAATTCACCCCTCCACTTT.

CDR3 in amino acids: CASSPNSGANVLTF. Here the CDR3 DNA reads TGTGCCAGCTCACCGAACTCTGGGGCCAACGTCCTGACTTTC. V is TRBV18 and J is TRBJ2-6; D gene unclear. There are 14 residues in the CDR3. Looked up from germline, CDR1 is KGHSH and CDR2 is LQKENI. The V gene lost 3 bases and the J gene lost 0 bases, with 3 bases spanning the gap.

The genes are TRBV4-1 and TRBJ2-1; D not resolved. CDR1 and CDR2 (germline): MGHRA, YSYEKL. This CDR3 comprises 15 residues. V lost 1 base and J 4 bases, leaving 11 bases between the germline ends. The CDR3 reads CASSQANLDYNEQFF. The CDR3 DNA follows: TGCGCCAGCAGCCAAGCCAATCTGGATTACAATGAGCAGTTCTTC.

The chain couples TRBV19 to TRBJ2-5; weak D call: TRBD2 (6 bases). Germline lookup yields CDR1 LNHDA and CDR2 SQIVND (reference sequence). With 1 base removed from V and 5 bases from J, the gap between germline ends came to 8 bases. The CDR3 length is 13 residues. The chain's CDR3 is CASSIGREETQYF. CDR3 DNA sequence: TGTGCCAGTAGTATAGGGAGGGAGGAGACCCAGTACTTC.

This chain connects TRBV18 to TRBJ1-5; D uncertain. This CDR3 has 16 residues. Trimming cost V 2 bases and J 1 base, with 12 bases left between them. In germline, CDR1 is KGHSH, CDR2 LQKENI. This CDR3 reads CASSPRYSASNQPQHF. The CDR3 DNA reads as TGTGCCAGCTCACCAAGGTACAGCGCAAGCAATCAGCCCCAGCATTTT.

V and J are TRBV5-8 and TRBJ2-1; TRBD2 agrees at 13 bases. Germline V gene lookup returns CDR1 SGHTS and CDR2 YDEGEE. With V trimmed by 3 bases and J by 6 bases, 6 bases remained unmatched. This CDR3 comprises 16 residues. The CDR3: CASSSLGTSGANEQFF. CDR3 coding DNA: TGTGCCAGCAGCTCCCTCGGGACTAGCGGGGCCAATGAGCAGTTCTTC.

J is TRBJ2-1 and V is TRBV25-1; TRBD1 is a possible D gene (5 bases). V was cut by 5 bases and J by 2 bases, with 13 bases left in between. CDR3 length: 15 amino acids. CDR1 MGHDK and CDR2 SYGVNS come from the germline V gene. The CDR3 is CASSFLGQPYNEQFF. The CDR3 DNA reads as TGTGCCAGCAGTTTTCTTGGACAACCCTACAATGAGCAGTTCTTC.